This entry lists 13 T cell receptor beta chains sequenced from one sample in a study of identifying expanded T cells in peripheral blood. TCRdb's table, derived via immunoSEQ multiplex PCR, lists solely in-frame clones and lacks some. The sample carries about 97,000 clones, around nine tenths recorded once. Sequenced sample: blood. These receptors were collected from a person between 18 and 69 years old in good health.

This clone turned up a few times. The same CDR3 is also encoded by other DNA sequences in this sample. CDR3: CASSLGPSPQHF. The CDR3 DNA reads as TGTGCCAGCAGCCTAGGGCCCTCACCCCAGCATTTT. This chain links TRBV7-9 with TRBJ1-5, with D unresolved. The ends were cut back, 5 bases at V and 10 bases at J, with 12 bases in the middle. Germline V gene sequence: CDR1 SEHNR, CDR2 FQNEAQ (reference sequence). The CDR3 contains 12 residues.

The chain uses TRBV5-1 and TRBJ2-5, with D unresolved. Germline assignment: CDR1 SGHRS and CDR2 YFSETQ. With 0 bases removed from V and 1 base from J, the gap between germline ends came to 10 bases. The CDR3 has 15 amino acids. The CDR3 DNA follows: TGCGCCAGCAGCTTGGGCCGTGGCAGCCAAGAGACCCAGTACTTC. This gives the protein CASSLGRGSQETQYF.

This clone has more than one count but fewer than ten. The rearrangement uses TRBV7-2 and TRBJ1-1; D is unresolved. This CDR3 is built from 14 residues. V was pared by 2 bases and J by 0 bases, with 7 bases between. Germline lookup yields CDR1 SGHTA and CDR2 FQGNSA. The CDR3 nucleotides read TGTGCCAGCAGCTTACAGCTTTTGAACACTGAAGCTTTCTTT. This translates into CASSLQLLNTEAFF.

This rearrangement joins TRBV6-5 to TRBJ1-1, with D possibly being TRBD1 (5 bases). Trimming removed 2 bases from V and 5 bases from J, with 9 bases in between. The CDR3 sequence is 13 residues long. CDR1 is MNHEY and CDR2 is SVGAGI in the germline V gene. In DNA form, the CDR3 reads TGTGCCAGCAGTTACAAGGGGAGGACTGAAGCTTTCTTT. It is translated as CASSYKGRTEAFF.

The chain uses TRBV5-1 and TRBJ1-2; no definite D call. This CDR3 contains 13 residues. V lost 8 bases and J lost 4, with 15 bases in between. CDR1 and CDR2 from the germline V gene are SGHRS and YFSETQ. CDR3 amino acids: CASEREPLYGYTF. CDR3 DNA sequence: TGCGCCAGTGAGCGGGAACCCCTCTATGGCTACACCTTC.

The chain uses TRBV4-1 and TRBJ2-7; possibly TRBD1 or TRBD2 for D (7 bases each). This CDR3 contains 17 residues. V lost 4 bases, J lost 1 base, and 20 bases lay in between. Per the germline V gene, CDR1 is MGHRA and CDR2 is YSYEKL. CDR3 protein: CASSPRSGGGGSYEQYF. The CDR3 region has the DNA TGCGCCAGCAGCCCCCGGTCAGGGGGGGGTGGATCCTACGAGCAGTACTTC.

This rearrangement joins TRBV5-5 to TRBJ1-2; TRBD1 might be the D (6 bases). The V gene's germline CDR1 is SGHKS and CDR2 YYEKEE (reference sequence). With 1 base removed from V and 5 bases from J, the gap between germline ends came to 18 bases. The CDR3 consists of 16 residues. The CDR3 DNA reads TGTGCCAGCAGCTTGAATTATGGGACACCCGTATATGGCTACACCTTC. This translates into CASSLNYGTPVYGYTF.

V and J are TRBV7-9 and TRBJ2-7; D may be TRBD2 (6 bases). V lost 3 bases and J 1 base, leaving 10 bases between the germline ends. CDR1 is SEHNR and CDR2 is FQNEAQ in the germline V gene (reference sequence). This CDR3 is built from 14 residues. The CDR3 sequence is CASSFGTASYEQYF. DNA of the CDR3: TGTGCCAGCAGCTTTGGGACTGCATCCTACGAGCAGTACTTC.

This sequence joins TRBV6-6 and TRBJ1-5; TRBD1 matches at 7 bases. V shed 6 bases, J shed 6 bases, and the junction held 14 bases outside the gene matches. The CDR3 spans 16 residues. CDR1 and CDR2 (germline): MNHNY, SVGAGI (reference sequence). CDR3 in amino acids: CASSPDRARDFQPQHF. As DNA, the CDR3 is TGTGCCAGCAGCCCCGACAGGGCCCGGGACTTTCAGCCCCAGCATTTT.

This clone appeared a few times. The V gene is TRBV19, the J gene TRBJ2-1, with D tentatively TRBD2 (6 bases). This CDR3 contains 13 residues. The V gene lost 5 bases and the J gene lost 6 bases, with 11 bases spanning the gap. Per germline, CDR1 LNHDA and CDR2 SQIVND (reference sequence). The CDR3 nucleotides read TGTGCCAGTAGTCTACATAGCGGCAATGAGCAGTTCTTC. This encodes CASSLHSGNEQFF.

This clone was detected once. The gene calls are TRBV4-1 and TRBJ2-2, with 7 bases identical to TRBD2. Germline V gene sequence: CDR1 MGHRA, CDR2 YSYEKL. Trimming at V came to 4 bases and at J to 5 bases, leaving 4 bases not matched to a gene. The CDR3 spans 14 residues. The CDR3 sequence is CASSRDYRTGELFF. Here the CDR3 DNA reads TGCGCCAGCAGCCGGGACTATCGAACCGGGGAGCTGTTTTTT.

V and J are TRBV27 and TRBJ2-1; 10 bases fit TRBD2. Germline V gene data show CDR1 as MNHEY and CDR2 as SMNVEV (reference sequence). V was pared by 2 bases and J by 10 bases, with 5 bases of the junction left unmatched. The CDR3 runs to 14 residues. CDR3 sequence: CASSLNKRGGEQFF. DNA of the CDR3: TGTGCCAGCAGTTTAAACAAGCGGGGGGGCGAGCAGTTCTTC.

CDR3 DNA: TGTGCCAGTAGTTTACTCTCCGGGACAGGGGAGGAAAAACTGTTTTTT. Translating it yields CASSLLSGTGEEKLFF. The chain couples TRBV19 to TRBJ1-4, with 10 bases matching TRBD1. This CDR3 region has 16 residues. V trimming: 5 bases; J trimming: 8 bases; junction bases outside the gene matches: 11. The germline gives CDR1 LNHDA, CDR2 SQIVND (reference sequence).